Sequencing of this T cell receptor beta chain was carried out in a study of T cell clonotyping in hematopoietic cell transplantation. Points from the study as a whole: Higher Inverse Simpson Index values in graft donor and pretransplant recipient predicted broader posttransplant TCR diversity. Without cell sorting, CD4 versus CD8 contributions remain unresolved.

About this clone: Its specificity is unknown.

CDR1 and CDR2 (germline): SNHLY, FYNNEI. After removal of 5 bases from V and 5 bases from J, the junction contained 1 base not matched to a gene. The CDR3 length is 12 residues. Libraries were prepared by immunoSEQ multiplex PCR; TCRdb keeps only in-frame clonotypes and omits some of them. The sample contains nearly 20,000 clones, roughly 84% of which appear only once. Material: peripheral blood mononuclear cells. The J gene is TRBJ2-7, the V gene TRBV2; 9 nucleotides line up with TRBD1. This TCR came from a man aged 55-75 years in good health. Some clones in this sample may be carry-over from other donors' samples. CDR3 bases: TGTGCCAGCAGTACAGGGGGCAACGAGCAGTACTTC. This encodes CASSTGGNEQYF.